This record looks at one T cell receptor beta chain sequence and its context. This specimen comes from a study of immune characterization of retroperitoneal liposarcoma. Using its own MiXCR run on the PCR reads, TCRdb lists one record per CDR3 protein. The sample lists about 12,000 distinct CDR3 sequences; 45% to 50% were seen once. The CDR3 contains 16 residues. V lost 0 bases to trimming and J lost 6 bases; unmatched junction nucleotides: 8. Germline V gives CDR1 MNHEY, CDR2 SVGAGI. The sequenced sample was tumor tissue. This TCR was recovered from a female donor with retroperitoneal liposarcoma. The chain carries TRBV6-5 and TRBJ1-5, with TRBD1 matching over 7 bases. CDR3 protein: CASSYSFRQGSQPQHF. The CDR3 DNA is TGTGCCAGCAGTTACTCGTTCCGACAGGGTAGTCAGCCCCAGCATTTT.